This T cell receptor (beta chain) appears in the sequencing data of a study of T-cell reconstitution after alpha-beta-depleted transplantation in children (dated by TCRdb to 2016 to 2018). In terms of the full investigation: Using TCR repertoire profiling, the study followed T-cell immune reconstitution in a quantitative way in children after TCRalphabeta/CD19-depleted allogeneic hematopoietic cell transplantation. Overall results and qualifications from the work: Hyperexpanded clone frequencies declined over subsequent months; after one year, T-cell counts and TCRbeta diversity were mostly attributed to newly produced T cells. In some patients, the high TCRbeta diversity seen at day 60 was put down to recipient T cells and intrathymic progenitors that had survived conditioning. The apparently early recovery of alphabetaT-cell counts about two months after transplant reportedly depended on only several hundred rapidly expanded clones that came from non-depleted graft cells.

About this clonotype itself: Its antigen remains undetermined. No base quality information exists; no much larger clone differs at one position.

Preparation of the library involved PCR. Instrument on record: Illumina HiSeq 2500. To normalize quantification of the TCRbeta repertoire, the TCR libraries were built with molecular barcoding that relied on unique molecular identifiers. TCRdb ran its own pipeline on the public reads, namely fastp trimming at Q25 and MiXCR clone calling, and kept in-frame beta chains. Entries are consolidated by CDR3 protein sequence, retaining the most common genes and DNA. The sample table lists 250,000 or so distinct CDR3 sequences, around 8% of them with a count of one. The ten most abundant clones make up roughly 6% of the sample. V ends up 4 bases short and J 4 bases short, with an unmatched junction base count of 9. The germline V gene (reference sequence) specifies LGHDT as CDR1 and YNNKEL as CDR2. The CDR3 holds 15 amino acids from the cysteine to the phenylalanine. Only the CDR3 region is kept as DNA, spanning 45 bases read in frame from base 1.

The treatment or condition label of this sample denotes: allogeneic hematopoietic cell transplantation with graft depleted of TCRalphabeta T cells and CD19 B cells. The transplant recipients were children given TCRalphabeta/CD19-depleted allogeneic hematopoietic cell grafts. The sample here was PBMCs, mostly from graft donor cells, taken 180 days after TCRalphabeta/CD19-depleted stem cell transplant. In this chain, TRBV3-1 is recombined with TRBJ2-5; 7 bases in between match TRBD1. The TCR was taken from a male patient under 18 who had a stem cell transplant for acute lymphoblastic leukemia, so the T cells may come from the graft donor. This receptor carries the CDR3 CASSRSDRDRETQYF. The DNA sequence follows: TGTGCCAGCAGCCGGTCAGACAGGGATAGAGAGACCCAGTACTTC.